Detailed here is one TCR beta chain. Constant-region reverse primers amplified full-length variable regions, followed by semi-nested Nested Universal Primer A PCR. Using its own MiXCR run on the 5' RACE reads, TCRdb lists one record per CDR3 protein. The sample has over 55,000 distinct CDR3 sequences, around 30% seen once. Sequenced material: tumor-infiltrating naive CD4+ T cells sorted from the breast tumor. Stated subset: naive CD4+ T cells, CD4+CD45RA+CD25-. The clonotype originates from a female donor with breast cancer.

This CDR3 reads CASSLNRVHEQYF. The CDR3 nucleotides are TGTGCCAGCAGCTTAAACAGGGTCCACGAGCAGTACTTC. This chain joins TRBV7-9 and TRBJ2-7; maybe TRBD1 (6 bases). Trimming removed 2 bases from V and 5 bases from J, with 10 bases in between. There are 13 residues in the CDR3. Germline V CDR1 and CDR2: SEHNR, FQNEAQ (reference sequence).